Shown below are 22 T cell receptor beta chains from a single sample sequenced in a study of vaccination effects on CD4 cells after COVID-19. Method: immunoSEQ multiplex PCR; TCRdb's copy keeps in-frame clones and lacks some. Here the sample spans 65,000 to 75,000 clones, 74% being singletons. ViraFEST expansion of antigen-specific CD4+ T cells with viral peptide pools preceded sequencing. Having been cultured for less than 13 days, the cells underwent CD4+ T cell isolation. The participants, recipients of two vaccine doses, got either BNT162b2 or mRNA-1273. Their target antigens are unknown. The material sequenced was CD4+ T cells from PBMCs cultured with HCoV-229E spike peptides, taken after COVID-19 vaccination. Receptors were obtained from a human donor who received a COVID-19 vaccine.

The chain has TRBV5-8 and TRBJ1-2; 7 nucleotides align to TRBD1. The CDR3 extends over 15 amino acids. Germline lookup yields CDR1 SGHTS and CDR2 YDEGEE. J gave up 1 base and V 0 bases, and 3 bases lay outside the gene matches. Written as DNA, the CDR3 is TGTGCCAGCAGCTTGGCAGGGGGTTATAACTATGGCTACACCTTC. This sequence encodes CASSLAGGYNYGYTF.

This chain uses TRBV7-2 with TRBJ1-2; 7 bases map to TRBD1. Trimming cost V 5 bases and J 3 bases; bases outside gene matches: 9. The CDR3 totals 15 residues. Germline-derived CDR1 and CDR2 are SGHTA and FQGNSA. The CDR3 region is CASSPRTGRDYGYTF. The DNA for the CDR3 is TGTGCCAGCAGCCCGAGGACAGGAAGGGACTATGGCTACACCTTC. The complete variable domain, with remaining parts taken from reference TRBV7-2 and TRBJ1-2, reads GAGVSQSPSNKVTEKGKDVELRCDPISGHTALYWYRQSLGQGLEFLIYFQGNSAPDKSGLPSDRFSAERTGGSVSTLTIQRTQQEDSAVYLCASSPRTGRDYGYTFGSGTRLTVV.

This clone was counted a few times. The chain links TRBV7-2 to TRBJ1-3; no firm D call. Between the trimmed V and J ends, which lost 1 base and 2 bases, there was a span of 9 bases. This CDR3 has 15 residues. CDR1 is SGHTA and CDR2 is FQGNSA in the germline V gene. This CDR3 reads CASSLGPAAGNTIYF. Written as DNA, the CDR3 is TGTGCCAGCAGCTTAGGCCCCGCAGCTGGAAACACCATATATTTT.

This clone was recorded a few times. The rearrangement links TRBV4-2 to TRBJ2-4, with D perhaps given as TRBD1 or TRBD2 (5 bases each). V shed 0 bases and J shed 0 bases, with 21 bases lying between them. Germline V lookup: CDR1 LGHNA, CDR2 YNFKEQ. The length of the CDR3 is 20 residues. The CDR3 DNA follows: TGTGCCAGCAGCCAAGATCCCTCAACCCCCGGGGCCCTAGCCAAAAACATTCAGTACTTC. The encoded protein is CASSQDPSTPGALAKNIQYF.

The V call is TRBV30, the J call TRBJ1-1; no reliable D call. The V gene's germline CDR1 is GTSNPN and CDR2 SVGIG (reference sequence). V dropped 3 bases and J dropped 6 bases, with 20 bases sitting between them. This CDR3 is built from 15 residues. CDR3 bases: TGTGCCTGGAGAAGGCGCGGAGGACCTACCTCTGAAGCTTTCTTT. Amino acids: CAWRRRGGPTSEAFF.

V usage is TRBV6-5 and J usage is TRBJ2-5, with 12 bases that match TRBD2. V lost 6 bases and J lost 4; bases outside the gene matches: 6. The CDR3 has 15 amino acids. Germline loops: CDR1 MNHEY, CDR2 SVGAGI. In DNA, the CDR3 is TGTGCCAGCAGGCAGACTAGCGGGGGCAGAGAGACCCAGTACTTC. This sequence encodes CASRQTSGGRETQYF.

The chain employs TRBV28 and TRBJ1-1; D is undetermined. Germline V gives CDR1 MDHEN, CDR2 SYDVKM. The CDR3 spans 14 residues. With 3 bases removed from V and 0 bases from J, the gap between germline ends came to 8 bases. This CDR3 is CASSFGPLNTEAFF. CDR3 DNA sequence: TGTGCCAGCAGTTTCGGGCCATTGAACACTGAAGCTTTCTTT.

On this clone: The junction shows a germline mismatch at one end, possibly a read error. V is TRBV12-3 or TRBV12-4 and J is TRBJ1-6; D call uncertain. The CDR3 length is 13 residues. CDR3 DNA sequence: TGTGCCAGCAGTTTAGAAGGACGGATAAGGAGAGACTTT. Encoded protein: CASSLEGRIRRDF.

The rearrangement uses TRBV3-1 (or the pseudogene TRBV3-2) and TRBJ1-2, with 7 bases lining up with TRBD1. CDR3 length equals 15 residues. Unmatched junction bases numbered 8, after V lost 3 bases and J lost 4 bases. Germline V gene lookup returns CDR1 LGHDT and CDR2 YNNKEL (reference sequence). CDR3 sequence (DNA): TGTGCCAGCAGCCAGTGGCAGGGGGAGGGCTATGGCTACACCTTC. Its protein is CASSQWQGEGYGYTF.

The chain carries TRBV2 and TRBJ2-5; 7 nucleotides match TRBD1. Germline trimming cut 5 bases from V and 4 bases from J; bases unmatched to any gene: 1. From germline, CDR1 is SNHLY and CDR2 FYNNEI. The CDR3 runs 12 residues. The CDR3 loop reads CASSNRGETQYF. As DNA, the CDR3 is TGTGCCAGCAGTAACAGGGGAGAGACCCAGTACTTC.

The chain combines TRBV6-1 with TRBJ1-5; maybe TRBD1 (5 bases). The ends were cut back, 0 bases at V and 5 bases at J, with 8 bases in the middle. This CDR3 is 14 amino acids long. Germline V gene lookup returns CDR1 MNHNS and CDR2 SASEGT. The CDR3 DNA reads as TGTGCCAGCAGTGAAGCGGGGGGGTATCAGCCCCAGCATTTT. Translating it yields CASSEAGGYQPQHF.

The chain recombines TRBV19 with TRBJ1-4; the D gene is possibly TRBD1 (5 bases). V was shortened by 3 bases and J by 5 bases, with 7 bases between the two germline ends. Germline V gene sequence: CDR1 LNHDA, CDR2 SQIVND (reference sequence). The CDR3 runs to 13 residues. The DNA of the CDR3 is TGTGCCAGTAGTATGAGACAGAATGAAAAACTGTTTTTT. Protein product: CASSMRQNEKLFF.

The rearrangement joins TRBV5-1 to TRBJ1-6; TRBD1 aligns across 7 bases. Trimming at V came to 4 bases and at J to 7 bases, leaving 8 bases not matched to a gene. Looked up from germline, CDR1 is SGHRS and CDR2 is YFSETQ. The CDR3 runs to 15 residues. The CDR3 loop is CASSLNGQENSPLHF. As DNA, the CDR3 is TGCGCCAGCAGCCTGAATGGACAGGAGAATTCACCCCTCCACTTT.

The V and J genes are TRBV12-3 or TRBV12-4 and TRBJ2-3; D is unresolved. Deletions cut 8 bases from V and 6 bases from J, with 15 bases between. CDR3 length: 13 amino acids. CDR3 protein: CASLARLKDTQYF. The CDR3 DNA reads as TGTGCCAGCCTGGCCCGGCTGAAGGATACGCAGTATTTT.

The V and J genes are TRBV19 and TRBJ2-3; TRBD1 matches at 9 bases. V dropped 5 bases and J dropped 5; count of bases not matched to a gene: 8. Germline V gives CDR1 LNHDA, CDR2 SQIVND (reference sequence). CDR3 length equals 15 residues. The CDR3 protein is CASSSRTGVVDTQYF. CDR3 nucleotides: TGTGCCAGTAGTTCCAGGACAGGGGTGGTAGATACGCAGTATTTT.

J is TRBJ2-2 and V is TRBV2, with 10 bases that match TRBD2. Germline values: CDR1 SNHLY, CDR2 FYNNEI. CDR3 size: 17 residues. The V gene end was trimmed by 7 bases and the J gene end by 0 bases; junction bases not matched to a gene: 8. CDR3 protein: CASTMSAGGPNTGELFF. CDR3 coding DNA: TGTGCCAGCACTATGTCAGCGGGGGGGCCGAACACCGGGGAGCTGTTTTTT.

The chain employs TRBV5-6 and TRBJ1-5; the D gene is possibly TRBD1 (5 bases). Germline-derived CDR1 and CDR2 are SGHDT and YYEEEE. The CDR3 runs 13 residues. V lost 4 bases and J lost 7, with 12 bases in between. The CDR3 region is CASSAGGGQPQHF. The CDR3 DNA is TGTGCCAGCAGCGCGGGGGGGGGACAGCCCCAGCATTTT.

The V gene is TRBV25-1, the J gene TRBJ1-3, with a weak D call TRBD1 (5 bases). The length of the CDR3 is 16 residues. Trimming shortened V by 1 base and J by 0 bases, and 10 bases separated the two germline ends. Germline V CDR1 and CDR2: MGHDK, SYGVNS. The CDR3 region is CASSELGGSSGNTIYF. The CDR3 coding sequence is TGTGCCAGCAGTGAATTGGGGGGGTCCTCTGGAAACACCATATATTTT.

The rearrangement joins TRBV6-6 to TRBJ1-5, with 7 bases that match TRBD1. Germline trimming cut 4 bases from V and 1 base from J; bases unmatched to any gene: 4. Germline V lookup: CDR1 MNHNY, CDR2 SVGAGI (reference sequence). There are 15 residues in the CDR3. In nucleotides, the CDR3 is TGTGCCAGCAGTTCGACAGGGTACAGCAATCAGCCCCAGCATTTT. Its translation is CASSSTGYSNQPQHF.

This chain links TRBV24-1 with TRBJ2-3; 10 bases agree with TRBD2. After removal of 9 bases from V and 3 bases from J, the junction contained 11 bases not matched to a gene. Germline values: CDR1 KGHDR, CDR2 SFDVKD. The CDR3 has 16 amino acids. This CDR3 is CATGQERGGRTDTQYF. DNA of the CDR3: TGTGCCACCGGCCAGGAGCGGGGGGGCCGAACAGATACGCAGTATTTT.

The CDR3 DNA reads as TGTGCCAGCAGCTTAGTCTCTGGAAACACCATATATTTT. It translates to CASSLVSGNTIYF. The chain joins TRBV7-2 to TRBJ1-3; D gene ambiguous. Germline CDR1 reads SGHTA; CDR2 reads FQGNSA. Trimming pared 1 base from V and 0 bases from J, leaving 1 base between. The CDR3 spans 13 residues.

This clone was recorded only once. Its ends do not fully match the called genes, so a read error is possible. This sequence joins TRBV6-2 or TRBV6-3 and TRBJ1-4; D gene ambiguous. Germline V lookup: CDR1 MNHEY, CDR2 SVGEGT. This CDR3 contains 16 residues. The CDR3 sequence: CASSYSSSGPKEKLFF. The DNA for the CDR3 is TGTGCCAGCAGCTACTCATCCTCCGGGCCCAAGGAAAAACTGTTTTTT.